Below are 22 T cell receptor beta chains sequenced from a single sample in a study of OX40 agonist ivuxolimab in advanced cancers. Using immunoSEQ multiplex PCR, the repertoire was profiled, and TCRdb retains in-frame clones only, with some absent. The table has more than 55,000 clones, around four fifths seen once; the top ten hold around 4.5%. The material was CD4+ or CD8+ T cells sorted from blood, obtained in a trial of the OX40 agonist ivuxolimab. Receptors were obtained from an adult with an advanced solid tumor such as melanoma, head and neck, liver or kidney cancer.

The J gene is TRBJ2-2, the V gene TRBV6-5; the D call may be TRBD1 or TRBD2 (5 bases each). Trimming took off 6 bases at V and 2 bases at J, with 13 bases between the two ends. Germline V gene data show CDR1 as MNHEY and CDR2 as SVGAGI. This CDR3 spans 15 amino acids. The CDR3 DNA follows: TGTGCCAGCAGAATCGACTGGGACAACACCGGGGAGCTGTTTTTT. Translating it yields CASRIDWDNTGELFF.

CDR3 protein: CASRPASGRGSGQYF. The CDR3, as DNA: TGTGCCAGCAGGCCCGCTAGCGGGAGGGGTAGCGGGCAGTACTTC. The chain carries TRBV27 and TRBJ2-7; 12 bases are shared with TRBD2. Germline CDR1 is MNHEY and CDR2 is SMNVEV (reference sequence). CDR3 size: 15 residues. The ends lost 6 bases at V and 9 bases at J; junction bases unmatched: 12.

This clone came up once. The chain is built from TRBV6-5 and TRBJ2-7; unclear D gene. Between the trimmed V and J ends, which lost 0 bases and 0 bases, there was a span of 9 bases. The CDR3 covers 15 residues. CDR1 is MNHEY and CDR2 is SVGAGI in the germline V gene. The CDR3 loop reads CASSYSGPYSYEQYF. The CDR3 region has the DNA TGTGCCAGCAGTTACTCAGGACCCTACTCCTACGAGCAGTACTTC.

The table lists this clone with a few counts. The rearrangement joins TRBV6-5 to TRBJ1-2; no clear D gene. The V end was cut by 5 bases, the J end by 3 bases, with 10 bases between. The CDR3 consists of 13 residues. The germline V gene encodes CDR1 MNHEY and CDR2 SVGAGI. CDR3 nucleotide sequence: TGTGCCAGCAGTCTGGACGGAGACTATGGCTACACCTTC. Its protein is CASSLDGDYGYTF.

On this clone itself: Since a much larger clone is just one base distant, this may be a read error. The CDR3 here is CAGSLEGSGYTF. CDR3 nucleotides: TGCGCCGGCAGCTTGGAGGGGAGTGGCTACACCTTC. This sequence joins TRBV5-1 and TRBJ1-2; D might be TRBD1 (5 bases). The germline V gene has CDR1 SGHRS and CDR2 YFSETQ. The length of the CDR3 is 12 residues.

This rearrangement joins TRBV19 to TRBJ1-2; maybe TRBD1 (5 bases). Germline loops: CDR1 LNHDA, CDR2 SQIVND (reference sequence). Trimming left V 3 bases short and J 5 bases short, with 16 bases between. The CDR3 is 15 amino acids. Here the CDR3 DNA reads TGTGCCAGTAGTATGGTCGGCAGGGATCGATATGGCTACACCTTC. It specifies CASSMVGRDRYGYTF.

This clone was counted a single time. V and J are TRBV5-5 and TRBJ2-7, with D perhaps TRBD1 or TRBD2 (5 bases each). The CDR3 is 16 residues long. Germline CDR1 and CDR2: SGHKS and YYEKEE (reference sequence). Deletions cut 2 bases from V and 0 bases from J, with 15 bases between. CDR3 bases: TGTGCCAGCAGCTTTCATCGCTCAGGGAGCTCCTACGAGCAGTACTTC. It translates to CASSFHRSGSSYEQYF.

The CDR3 nucleotides are TGTGCCAGCAGCTTACAGCCGGGGCGCACAGATACGCAGTATTTT. Translating it yields CASSLQPGRTDTQYF. The V call is TRBV7-2, the J call TRBJ2-3; TRBD1 or TRBD2 may be the D gene (5 bases each). V gave up 2 bases and J gave up 1 base, with 10 bases separating them. Per the germline V gene, CDR1 is SGHTA and CDR2 is FQGNSA. The CDR3 spans 15 residues.

The V call is TRBV6-6, the J call TRBJ2-7; D gene ambiguous. Germline loops: CDR1 MNHNY, CDR2 SVGAGI (reference sequence). The CDR3 spans 14 residues. The V end lost 5 bases, the J end lost 5 bases, and 16 bases lay between the germline ends. This CDR3 is CASSPGSGPNEQYF. In DNA, the CDR3 is TGTGCCAGCAGTCCCGGCTCTGGGCCCAACGAGCAGTACTTC.

This clone is a singleton in its sample. The genes are TRBV5-1 and TRBJ2-1, with D tentatively TRBD1 (5 bases). Trimming shortened V by 5 bases and J by 0 bases, and 12 bases separated the two germline ends. Germline loops: CDR1 SGHRS, CDR2 YFSETQ. The CDR3 spans 15 residues. CDR3 in amino acids: CASRRTRGSYNEQFF. In DNA, the CDR3 is TGCGCCAGCAGGCGGACAAGGGGCTCCTACAATGAGCAGTTCTTC. Complete variable domain (other parts from reference TRBV5-1 and TRBJ2-1): KAGVTQTPRYLIKTRGQQVTLSCSPISGHRSVSWYQQTPGQGLQFLFEYFSETQRNKGNFPGRFSGRQFSNSRSEMNVSTLELGDSALYLCASRRTRGSYNEQFFGPGTRLTVL.

This clone has only one observation. This chain links TRBV28 with TRBJ2-7, with TRBD1 as a possible D gene (6 bases). CDR1 is MDHEN and CDR2 is SYDVKM in the germline V gene. The CDR3 length is 13 residues. The V end was cut by 6 bases, the J end by 3 bases, with 12 bases between. The CDR3 loop reads CASRQQGFYEQYF. CDR3 DNA: TGTGCCAGCAGGCAGCAGGGGTTCTACGAGCAGTACTTC.

This clone was counted between two and nine times. The rearrangement links TRBV18 to TRBJ1-2; tentative D call: TRBD1 (5 bases). V lost 2 bases, J lost 3 bases, and 10 bases lay in between. The germline gives CDR1 KGHSH, CDR2 LQKENI. The CDR3 spans 14 residues. Here the CDR3 reads CASSPGQGDYGYTF. The CDR3 bases are TGTGCCAGCTCACCAGGGCAGGGCGACTATGGCTACACCTTC. The full variable domain, in which reference TRBV18 and TRBJ1-2 provide the parts outside the CDR3, is NAGVMQNPRHLVRRRGQEARLRCSPMKGHSHVYWYRQLPEEGLKFMVYLQKENIIDESGMPKERFSAEFPKEGPSILRIQQVVRGDSAAYFCASSPGQGDYGYTFGSGTRLTVV.

The chain has TRBV6-5 and TRBJ2-3; D remains ambiguous. V was shortened by 0 bases and J by 2 bases, with 6 bases between the two germline ends. CDR3 length: 14 amino acids. Germline CDR1 MNHEY, CDR2 SVGAGI. CDR3 sequence reads: CASSYSSPTDTQYF. CDR3 bases: TGTGCCAGCAGTTACTCGAGCCCCACAGATACGCAGTATTTT.

The chain uses TRBV6-5 and TRBJ2-1; a possible D gene is TRBD1 (6 bases). This CDR3 is 15 amino acids long. Per the germline V gene, CDR1 is MNHEY and CDR2 is SVGAGI. With 8 bases removed from V and 2 bases from J, the gap between germline ends came to 16 bases. The DNA of the CDR3 is TGTGCCAGCTCAAGGGACAACTCAGCCTACAATGAGCAGTTCTTC. It is translated as CASSRDNSAYNEQFF.

The CDR3 loop is CASSLDLRKILSDANQPQHF. The CDR3 DNA is TGTGCCAGCAGCTTAGATCTAAGAAAAATCCTCTCGGATGCTAATCAGCCCCAGCATTTT. The rearrangement joins TRBV11-2 to TRBJ1-5; D is unresolved. V lost 0 bases to trimming and J lost 4 bases, with 25 bases between them. This CDR3 is built from 20 residues. From germline, CDR1 is SGHAT and CDR2 FQNNGV.

V gene TRBV10-1 combines with J gene TRBJ1-1; unclear D gene. This CDR3 has 14 residues. V shed 5 bases and J shed 3 bases, with 13 bases lying between them. Germline loops: CDR1 WNHNN, CDR2 SYGVQD (reference sequence). This CDR3 reads CASSYDGDDTEAFF. CDR3 coding DNA: TGCGCCAGCAGTTACGATGGAGACGACACTGAAGCTTTCTTT.

V and J are TRBV5-4 and TRBJ1-1, with 11 bases lining up with TRBD1. The V and J ends lost 5 bases and 0 bases, in that order; junction bases with no gene match: 3. The V gene's germline CDR1 is SGHNT and CDR2 YYREEE (reference sequence). The CDR3 covers 15 residues. CDR3 bases: TGTGCCAGCAGAGGACAGGGGGCGGTGAACACTGAAGCTTTCTTT. This codes for CASRGQGAVNTEAFF.

The rearrangement uses TRBV7-9 and TRBJ1-2; D might be TRBD1 (5 bases). Trimming cost V 6 bases and J 3 bases, with 11 bases left between them. In germline, CDR1 is SEHNR, CDR2 FQNEAQ (reference sequence). This CDR3 comprises 13 residues. CDR3 DNA sequence: TGTGCCAGCAGGAGCGGGACCGACTATGGCTACACCTTC. Translated: CASRSGTDYGYTF.

This clone turned up a few times. This chain connects TRBV13 to TRBJ2-7, with D possibly TRBD1 on 5 matching bases. The CDR3 runs 13 residues. Between the trimmed V and J ends, which lost 5 bases and 2 bases, there was a span of 10 bases. Germline V gives CDR1 PRHDT, CDR2 FYEKMQ (reference sequence). This CDR3 reads CASSLTQAYEQYF. CDR3 DNA: TGTGCCAGCAGCCTGACACAGGCCTACGAGCAGTACTTC.

This clone was counted between two and nine times. J is TRBJ2-7 and V is TRBV2, with D hard to call. CDR3 size: 14 residues. V was shortened by 2 bases and J by 0 bases, with 8 bases between the two germline ends. Germline CDR1 SNHLY, CDR2 FYNNEI. In nucleotides, the CDR3 is TGTGCCAGCAGTGAATTGGGAAGCTCCTACGAGCAGTACTTC. Translated, it gives CASSELGSSYEQYF.

V is TRBV10-3 and J is TRBJ2-3; D unclear. The CDR3 totals 14 residues. Trimming removed 1 base from V and 1 base from J, with 6 bases in between. The germline V gene encodes CDR1 ENHRY and CDR2 SYGVKD. In DNA form, the CDR3 reads TGTGCCATCAGTGAGTTCTTAGGCACAGATACGCAGTATTTT. This gives the protein CAISEFLGTDTQYF.

This clone is categorized as medium-sized. The chain links TRBV4-1 to TRBJ1-1; the D gene is possibly TRBD1 (5 bases). The V end was cut by 3 bases, the J end by 4 bases, with 12 bases between. CDR1 and CDR2 (germline): MGHRA, YSYEKL. The CDR3 is 14 amino acids. The CDR3 region has the DNA TGCGCCAGCAGCCACAGGGCGGAGGGCACTGAAGCTTTCTTT. This gives the protein CASSHRAEGTEAFF.